This note documents a single TCR beta chain sequence. The antigen remains unidentified. The data are from a study of identical twins. TCRdb redid the calling of the 5' RACE reads with MiXCR, one entry per CDR3 protein. This sample carries about 810,000 distinct CDR3 sequences, 9% to 15% of them seen once, and the ten largest clones take around 1.6%. V lost 1 base to trimming and J lost 0 bases, with 13 bases between them. The CDR3 is made up of 16 amino acids. Germline V gene sequence: CDR1 DFQATT, CDR2 SNEGSKA (reference sequence). The study's findings and limits: Sequences that were out-of-frame, alpha and twin-shared displayed an excess of low generation probability. Models underestimated TCR alpha sharing (out-of-frame) in monozygotic twins.

In addition, the sample was reused for a study of yellow fever vaccine responses in identical twins.

The V call is TRBV20-1, the J call TRBJ2-1; D may be TRBD2 (5 bases). This receptor was taken from a woman aged 18-29 years in good health. The sample taken for sequencing was PBMCs. This CDR3 reads CSARGPGSSSYNEQFF. The CDR3 nucleotides read TGCAGTGCTAGAGGCCCGGGATCGAGCTCCTACAATGAGCAGTTCTTC.